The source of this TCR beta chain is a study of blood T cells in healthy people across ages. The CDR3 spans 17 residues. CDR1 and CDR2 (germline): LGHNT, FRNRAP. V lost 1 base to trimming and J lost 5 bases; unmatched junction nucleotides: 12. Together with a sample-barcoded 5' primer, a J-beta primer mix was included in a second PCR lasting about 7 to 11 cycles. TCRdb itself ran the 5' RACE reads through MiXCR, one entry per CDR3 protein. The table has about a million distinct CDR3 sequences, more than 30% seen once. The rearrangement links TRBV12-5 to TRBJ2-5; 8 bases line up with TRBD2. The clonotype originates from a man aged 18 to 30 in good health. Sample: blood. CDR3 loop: CASGLGGGPLLGETQYF. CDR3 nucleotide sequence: TGTGCTAGTGGTTTGGGCGGGGGGCCCCTACTAGGGGAGACCCAGTACTTC.